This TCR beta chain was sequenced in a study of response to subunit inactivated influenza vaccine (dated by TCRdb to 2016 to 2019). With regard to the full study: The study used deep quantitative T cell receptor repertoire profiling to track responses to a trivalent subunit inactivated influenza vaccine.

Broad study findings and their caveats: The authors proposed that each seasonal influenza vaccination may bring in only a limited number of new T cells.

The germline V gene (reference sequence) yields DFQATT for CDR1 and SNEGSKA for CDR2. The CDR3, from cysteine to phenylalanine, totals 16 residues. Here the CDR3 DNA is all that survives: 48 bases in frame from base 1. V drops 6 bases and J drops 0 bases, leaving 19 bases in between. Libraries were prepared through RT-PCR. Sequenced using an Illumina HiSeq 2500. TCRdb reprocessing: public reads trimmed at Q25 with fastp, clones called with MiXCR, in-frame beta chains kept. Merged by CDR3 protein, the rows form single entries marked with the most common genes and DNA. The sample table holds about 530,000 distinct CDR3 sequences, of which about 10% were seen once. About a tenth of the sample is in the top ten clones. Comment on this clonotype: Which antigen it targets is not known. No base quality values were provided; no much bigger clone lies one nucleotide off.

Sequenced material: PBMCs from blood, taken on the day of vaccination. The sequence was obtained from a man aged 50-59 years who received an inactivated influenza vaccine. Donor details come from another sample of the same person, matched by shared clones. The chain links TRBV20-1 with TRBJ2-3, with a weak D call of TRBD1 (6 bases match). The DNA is TGCAGTGCCTCCGACAGGAGAGGGAGTAGCACAGATACGCAGTATTTT. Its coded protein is CSASDRRGSSTDTQYF.